This T cell receptor (beta chain) was sequenced for a study of tumor-infiltrating lymphocytes in oesophageal squamous cell carcinoma. Each CDR3 protein gets one entry after TCRdb re-called the PCR reads with MiXCR. Of some 15,000 distinct CDR3 sequences in the sample, roughly 54% were seen once. The junction had 10 bases not matched to a gene; V was cut back by 7 bases and J by 6 bases. The CDR3 length is 14 residues. Sequencing input: esophageal tumor tissue. This clonotype originated in a female donor with esophageal squamous cell carcinoma. V gene TRBV12-3 or TRBV12-4 combines with J gene TRBJ1-1; 8 positions agree with TRBD1. CDR3 amino acids: CASKHSGGSAEAFF. The CDR3 DNA is TGTGCCAGCAAGCACTCAGGGGGCAGCGCTGAAGCTTTCTTT.